A single sample is the source of the 28 T cell receptor beta chains below, sequenced in a study of T cell responses to AZD1222 COVID-19 vaccine. Clones were sequenced by immunoSEQ multiplex PCR, and TCRdb holds only the in-frame ones, with some missing. This table holds around 130,000 clones, 93% found once. The specimen comprised peripheral blood, sampled on day 0 of AZD1222 vaccination. These receptors originate from an adult in good health.

In DNA form, the CDR3 reads TGTGCCACCAGCAGCCTAGCGGGGGTGGACGATACGCAGTATTTT. Protein sequence: CATSSLAGVDDTQYF. This chain connects TRBV15 to TRBJ2-3; 10 bases map to TRBD2. The CDR3 length is 15 residues. V was pared by 3 bases and J by 6 bases, with 6 bases of the junction left unmatched. Germline CDR1 LNHNV, CDR2 YYDKDF (reference sequence).

The chain employs TRBV6-5 and TRBJ2-3; possible D gene TRBD1, 5 bases. Between the trimmed V and J ends, which lost 6 bases and 3 bases, there was a span of 10 bases. The CDR3 loop spans 13 amino acids. Looked up from germline, CDR1 is MNHEY and CDR2 is SVGAGI. In DNA form, the CDR3 reads TGTGCCAGCAGCTCTACAGGTACAGATACGCAGTATTTT. Protein: CASSSTGTDTQYF.

The chain carries TRBV2 and TRBJ1-1; 8 bases line up with TRBD1. Germline V CDR1 and CDR2: SNHLY, FYNNEI. The CDR3 sequence is 15 residues long. V was clipped by 8 bases and J by 2 bases; unmatched bases: 10. CDR3 sequence reads: CASSLAGQANTEAFF. Written as DNA, the CDR3 is TGTGCCAGCTCCCTCGCGGGACAGGCAAACACTGAAGCTTTCTTT.

The chain uses TRBV27 and TRBJ1-1; a possible D gene is TRBD1 (5 bases). The CDR3 length is 14 residues. Germline CDR1 is MNHEY and CDR2 is SMNVEV (reference sequence). Deletions cut 7 bases from V and 1 base from J, with 13 bases between. The CDR3 DNA reads as TGTGCCAGCACTCGAGGGGTGGGGAACACTGAAGCTTTCTTT. Protein: CASTRGVGNTEAFF.

V gene TRBV4-2 combines with J gene TRBJ1-2; 9 bases are shared with TRBD1. J gave up 3 bases and V 1 base, and 9 bases lay outside the gene matches. The CDR3 consists of 17 residues. Germline loops: CDR1 LGHNA, CDR2 YNFKEQ. CDR3 coding DNA: TGTGCCAGCAGCCAAGTGGCCCGGACAGGGGAAGACTATGGCTACACCTTC. Encoded protein: CASSQVARTGEDYGYTF.

This clone was seen a single time. The rearrangement joins TRBV3-1 (or the pseudogene TRBV3-2) to TRBJ1-1; 8 bases line up with TRBD1. Germline trimming cut 5 bases from V and 4 bases from J; bases unmatched to any gene: 3. The CDR3 has 13 amino acids. Per germline, CDR1 LGHDT and CDR2 YNNKEL (reference sequence). The CDR3 DNA follows: TGTGCCAGCAGCGGAACAGGGGGCACTGAAGCTTTCTTT. Translation: CASSGTGGTEAFF.

The chain links TRBV5-1 to TRBJ2-7; 8 nucleotides agree with TRBD1. Germline loops: CDR1 SGHRS, CDR2 YFSETQ. The trim removed 4 bases at V and 6 bases at J, leaving 9 bases unmatched. The CDR3 is made up of 14 amino acids. This CDR3 reads CASSQRQGSVEQYF. The DNA for the CDR3 is TGCGCCAGCAGCCAACGACAGGGGAGTGTCGAGCAGTACTTC. The full variable domain, completed using reference TRBV5-1 and TRBJ2-7, is KAGVTQTPRYLIKTRGQQVTLSCSPISGHRSVSWYQQTPGQGLQFLFEYFSETQRNKGNFPGRFSGRQFSNSRSEMNVSTLELGDSALYLCASSQRQGSVEQYFGPGTRLTVT.

The V and J genes are TRBV7-9 and TRBJ1-2; TRBD1 aligns across 10 bases. Germline-derived CDR1 and CDR2 are SEHNR and FQNEAQ (reference sequence). The CDR3 consists of 14 residues. V gave up 3 bases and J gave up 2 bases; unmatched junction bases: 0. CDR3: CASSLTGGNYGYTF. The CDR3 DNA reads TGTGCCAGCAGCTTGACAGGGGGCAACTATGGCTACACCTTC.

The J gene is TRBJ1-2, the V gene TRBV18; weak D call: TRBD1 (6 bases). V gave up 3 bases and J gave up 5 bases, with 16 bases separating them. The germline V gene has CDR1 KGHSH and CDR2 LQKENI. The length of the CDR3 is 15 residues. The CDR3 bases are TGTGCCAGCTCACCGGGCCAGGGGTCGTTTTATGGCTACACCTTC. Its protein product is CASSPGQGSFYGYTF.

This clone has just a few counts. V gene TRBV6-1 combines with J gene TRBJ2-1; TRBD1 matches 7 bases. V dropped 3 bases and J dropped 6; count of bases not matched to a gene: 8. This CDR3 is built from 15 residues. The germline CDR1 and CDR2 sequences are MNHNS and SASEGT. The CDR3 bases are TGTGCCAGCAGTGAGTTAACAGGGGATACCAATGAGCAGTTCTTC. Encoded protein: CASSELTGDTNEQFF.

The chain carries TRBV5-1 and TRBJ2-1; D unresolved. Germline V gives CDR1 SGHRS, CDR2 YFSETQ. The V end lost 0 bases, the J end lost 9 bases, and 13 bases lay between the germline ends. This CDR3 has 14 amino acids. The CDR3 protein is CASSLAAVVGEQFF. DNA of the CDR3: TGCGCCAGCAGCTTGGCGGCCGTGGTCGGTGAGCAGTTCTTC.

This chain uses TRBV18 with TRBJ2-1; 15 bases match TRBD2. After removal of 0 bases from V and 10 bases from J, the junction contained 1 base not matched to a gene. The CDR3 extends over 15 amino acids. CDR1 KGHSH and CDR2 LQKENI come from the germline V gene. CDR3 loop: CASSPPGLAGGEQFF. CDR3 nucleotide sequence: TGTGCCAGCTCACCACCGGGACTAGCGGGGGGAGAGCAGTTCTTC. Together with reference TRBV18 and TRBJ2-1, the CDR3 gives the full variable domain: NAGVMQNPRHLVRRRGQEARLRCSPMKGHSHVYWYRQLPEEGLKFMVYLQKENIIDESGMPKERFSAEFPKEGPSILRIQQVVRGDSAAYFCASSPPGLAGGEQFFGPGTRLTVL.

This chain uses TRBV18 with TRBJ1-1, with a tentative D call TRBD1 (5 bases). Germline CDR1 is KGHSH and CDR2 is LQKENI. The CDR3 is 13 residues long. V lost 2 bases, J lost 4 bases, and 8 bases lay in between. The CDR3 sequence is CASSPGAGTEAFF. CDR3 coding DNA: TGTGCCAGCTCACCAGGGGCCGGCACTGAAGCTTTCTTT.

CDR3: CASSFRGTGGSSPLHF. The CDR3 region has the DNA TGTGCCAGCAGCTTTCGGGGGACCGGGGGGTCTTCACCCCTCCACTTT. The V gene is TRBV7-2, the J gene TRBJ1-6; weak D call: TRBD1 (5 bases). Germline V gene lookup returns CDR1 SGHTA and CDR2 FQGNSA. The V end was cut by 3 bases, the J end by 9 bases, with 18 bases between. The CDR3 length is 16 residues.

The CDR3 DNA sequence: TGTGCCAGCAGCCAAGCTGGGACCAATGAAGAGACCCAGTACTTC. Protein sequence: CASSQAGTNEETQYF. The chain employs TRBV3-1 (or the pseudogene TRBV3-2) and TRBJ2-5; D might be TRBD1 or TRBD2, each matching 5 bases. Per the germline V gene, CDR1 is LGHDT and CDR2 is YNNKEL (reference sequence). The V end lost 1 base, the J end lost 3 bases, and 12 bases lay between the germline ends. The CDR3 spans 15 residues.

This clone was counted only a few times. The chain employs TRBV7-3 and TRBJ1-1; 7 nucleotides agree with TRBD1. This CDR3 is 15 amino acids long. Germline CDR1 and CDR2: SGHTA and FQGTGA. V lost 2 bases and J lost 3; bases outside the gene matches: 6. CDR3 bases: TGTGCCAGCAGCTTATTTCCCGGGACAGACACTGAAGCTTTCTTT. Its translation is CASSLFPGTDTEAFF.

This chain's CDR3 is CASSLGVGVGLSGNTIYF. In DNA form, the CDR3 reads TGTGCCAGCAGCTTGGGTGTCGGAGTTGGACTCTCTGGAAACACCATATATTTT. The rearrangement links TRBV13 to TRBJ1-3, with D unresolved. Deletions cut 3 bases from V and 0 bases from J, with 18 bases between. CDR3 length equals 18 residues. CDR1 and CDR2 (germline): PRHDT, FYEKMQ (reference sequence).

This chain links TRBV20-1 with TRBJ2-7; no reliable D call. The V end lost 2 bases, the J end lost 3 bases, and 5 bases lay between the germline ends. From germline, CDR1 is DFQATT and CDR2 SNEGSKA (reference sequence). The CDR3 contains 11 residues. CDR3 DNA sequence: TGCAGTGCTAGACCCCTCTACGAGCAGTACTTC. This sequence encodes CSARPLYEQYF.

The chain is built from TRBV9 and TRBJ2-7; 9 nucleotides line up with TRBD1. J gave up 6 bases and V 4 bases, and 8 bases lay outside the gene matches. The germline V gene has CDR1 SGDLS and CDR2 YYNGEE. This CDR3 contains 14 residues. The CDR3 is CASSPRDRALEQYF. The CDR3 DNA reads as TGTGCCAGCAGCCCAAGGGACAGGGCGCTCGAGCAGTACTTC.

The chain joins TRBV4-2 to TRBJ1-1; no firm D call. Trimming took 5 bases from V and 4 from J, leaving 11 bases between them. This CDR3 region has 13 residues. Looked up from germline, CDR1 is LGHNA and CDR2 is YNFKEQ. This chain's CDR3 is CASSEGVSTEAFF. The CDR3 nucleotides are TGTGCCAGCAGCGAAGGAGTAAGCACTGAAGCTTTCTTT.

This chain uses TRBV19 with TRBJ1-1; D gene ambiguous. Germline CDR1 LNHDA, CDR2 SQIVND (reference sequence). The CDR3 consists of 13 residues. Trimming removed 5 bases from V and 0 bases from J, with 7 bases in between. The CDR3, as DNA: TGTGCCAGTAGTCCGACATTGAACACTGAAGCTTTCTTT. It specifies CASSPTLNTEAFF.

The rearrangement uses TRBV27 and TRBJ1-5, with 9 bases matching TRBD1. V gave up 3 bases and J gave up 3 bases; unmatched junction bases: 3. Germline lookup yields CDR1 MNHEY and CDR2 SMNVEV (reference sequence). CDR3 length equals 15 residues. The CDR3 coding sequence is TGTGCCAGCAGTTTTTACAGGGGGCCCAATCAGCCCCAGCATTTT. Protein sequence: CASSFYRGPNQPQHF.

The chain employs TRBV10-3 and TRBJ1-6; no clear D gene. V lost 0 bases and J 11 bases, leaving 8 bases between the germline ends. CDR3 size: 13 residues. CDR1 ENHRY and CDR2 SYGVKD come from the germline V gene. The CDR3 is CAISESEPAPLHF. CDR3 bases: TGTGCCATCAGTGAGTCAGAGCCGGCACCCCTCCACTTT.

This sequence joins TRBV12-3 or TRBV12-4 and TRBJ1-1; no clear D gene. The CDR3 contains 12 residues. V was cut by 6 bases and J by 7 bases, with 12 bases left in between. Written as DNA, the CDR3 is TGTGCCAGCAGACTCCTGCCGAATGAAGCTTTCTTT. This codes for CASRLLPNEAFF.

This clone was seen just once. J is TRBJ1-6 and V is TRBV5-4, with 8 bases matching TRBD1. The CDR3 covers 15 residues. The germline V gene encodes CDR1 SGHNT and CDR2 YYREEE (reference sequence). Trimming removed 2 bases from V and 7 bases from J; junction bases left unmatched: 5. The CDR3 loop reads CASSFSRQGNSPLHF. The CDR3, as DNA: TGTGCCAGCAGCTTCTCTCGACAGGGGAATTCACCCCTCCACTTT.

This clone was seen only once. The chain is built from TRBV7-8 and TRBJ2-7, with a tentative D call TRBD2 (6 bases). This CDR3 is 13 amino acids long. The germline gives CDR1 SGHVS, CDR2 FQNEAQ. Trimming took 5 bases from V and 5 from J, leaving 13 bases between them. CDR3 sequence (DNA): TGTGCCAGCAGCGGGCGGGGCTTGGACGAGCAGTACTTC. Its translation is CASSGRGLDEQYF.

The genes are TRBV5-6 and TRBJ1-5; 9 bases map to TRBD1. The CDR3 is 14 amino acids. J gave up 7 bases and V 4 bases, and 6 bases lay outside the gene matches. CDR1 is SGHDT and CDR2 is YYEEEE in the germline V gene. The CDR3 protein is CASSTTGGGQPQHF. CDR3 nucleotides: TGTGCCAGCAGCACTACAGGGGGCGGGCAGCCCCAGCATTTT.

This clone was seen a single time. The chain is built from TRBV6-6 and TRBJ2-2, with a tentative D call TRBD2 (5 bases). This CDR3 is built from 15 residues. The V gene lost 6 bases and the J gene lost 2 bases, with 13 bases spanning the gap. Germline V lookup: CDR1 MNHNY, CDR2 SVGAGI (reference sequence). As DNA, the CDR3 is TGTGCCAGCAGGGTCGCGGGCTCAAACACCGGGGAGCTGTTTTTT. Protein sequence: CASRVAGSNTGELFF.